This T cell receptor (beta chain) was recovered during a study of blood T cell repertoires in COVID-19. Across the whole study: Spain, Italy and the United States supplied samples that represented acute and convalescent COVID-19. The analysed material was cDNA or gDNA that came from T cells, B-cell-depleted T cells, or PBMCs.

The CDR3 loop spans 14 amino acids. With 3 bases removed from V and 1 base from J, the gap between germline ends came to 9 bases. Germline V gene data show CDR1 as SGHNT and CDR2 as YYREEE (reference sequence). Per the original data handling: For nucleated cells, counts were estimated from reference gene primer amplification. The assay was immunoSEQ multiplex PCR, and TCRdb's table has in-frame clones only and misses some. That table furnishes V, J and clone size, whereas the DNA furnished D and trimming. The table has about 200,000 clones, roughly 87% seen once; the top ten hold 1.9%. The source material was peripheral blood. The chain employs TRBV5-4 and TRBJ2-3, with D uncertain. The source of this sequence is a man aged 40-50 years with active or convalescent COVID-19. The CDR3 loop is CASSYRARTDTQYF. CDR3 DNA: TGTGCCAGCAGCTACCGAGCCCGCACAGATACGCAGTATTTT.